A single sample is the source of the 27 T cell receptor beta chains below, sequenced in a study of cytomegalovirus exposure and HLA in healthy donors. Assay used: immunoSEQ multiplex PCR; TCRdb lists only in-frame clones, some missing. The table records some 150,000 clones, 86% of them present only once. The source material was PBMCs. All receptors derive from a man aged 18 to 29 in good health and CMV-seropositive.

The chain links TRBV10-3 to TRBJ1-1, with a weak D call TRBD1 (5 bases). Per the germline V gene, CDR1 is ENHRY and CDR2 is SYGVKD. Trimming removed 8 bases from V and 5 bases from J, with 9 bases in between. The CDR3 is 11 residues long. CDR3 DNA sequence: TGTGCCATCTCCAAGGGGACTGAAGCTTTCTTT. This translates into CAISKGTEAFF.

V gene TRBV4-3 combines with J gene TRBJ1-2; no firm D call. CDR1 and CDR2 (germline): LGHNA, YSLEER. CDR3 length equals 16 residues. V was clipped by 0 bases and J by 3 bases, with 14 bases between them. DNA of the CDR3: TGCGCCAGCAGCCAAGATCGGTCTGGTCCCTACTATGGCTACACCTTC. Protein product: CASSQDRSGPYYGYTF.

V is TRBV7-2 and J is TRBJ2-7; D is perhaps TRBD2 (5 bases). The CDR3 runs 14 residues. The germline V gene has CDR1 SGHTA and CDR2 FQGNSA. Trimming shortened V by 4 bases and J by 3 bases, and 13 bases separated the two germline ends. The chain's CDR3 is CASSSKLGNYEQYF. In DNA form, the CDR3 reads TGTGCCAGCAGCTCAAAACTAGGAAACTACGAGCAGTACTTC.

The CDR3 spells CASSLSSGGGYTF. The CDR3 coding sequence is TGTGCCAGCAGCTTGTCATCAGGGGGCGGCTACACCTTC. This chain joins TRBV5-8 and TRBJ1-2; TRBD1 matches 8 bases. J lost 8 bases, V lost 1 base, and 4 bases had no gene match. This CDR3 is built from 13 residues. CDR1 and CDR2 from the germline V gene are SGHTS and YDEGEE.

The V and J genes are TRBV4-3 and TRBJ2-3; 8 bases align to TRBD1. The CDR3 has 15 amino acids. The germline V gene encodes CDR1 LGHNA and CDR2 YSLEER. V lost 6 bases to trimming and J lost 4 bases; unmatched junction nucleotides: 9. Written as DNA, the CDR3 is TGCGCCAGCAGTCCCGACAGGGGAGCCTCAGATACGCAGTATTTT. Amino acids: CASSPDRGASDTQYF.

This sequence joins TRBV19 and TRBJ1-1; D is uncertain. Trimming left V 3 bases short and J 11 bases short, with 10 bases between. The CDR3 extends over 11 amino acids. Germline CDR1 LNHDA, CDR2 SQIVND (reference sequence). The CDR3 coding sequence is TGTGCCAGTAGTATGGAGGGCTGGGCTTTCTTT. Its translation is CASSMEGWAFF.

This clone has a handful of counts. The chain couples TRBV5-1 to TRBJ2-1; TRBD2 is a possible D gene (5 bases). Deletions cut 3 bases from V and 8 bases from J, with 9 bases between. CDR1 SGHRS and CDR2 YFSETQ come from the germline V gene. The CDR3 is 12 residues long. The DNA of the CDR3 is TGCGCCAGCAGCTGGGTGAGGGATGAGCAGTTCTTC. Its translation is CASSWVRDEQFF.

The rearrangement joins TRBV2 to TRBJ1-5; weak D call: TRBD1 (6 bases). The germline V gene encodes CDR1 SNHLY and CDR2 FYNNEI. The CDR3 extends over 15 amino acids. Trimming took off 6 bases at V and 1 base at J, with 13 bases between the two ends. CDR3 nucleotides: TGTGCCAGCAGACAGGGAAGTCGGAGCAATCAGCCCCAGCATTTT. It is translated as CASRQGSRSNQPQHF.

The CDR3 coding sequence is TGTGCCAGCAGTCATCGGACTGAAGGAGCCTACGAGCAGTACTTC. The encoded protein is CASSHRTEGAYEQYF. V usage is TRBV2 and J usage is TRBJ2-7, with a possible D match to TRBD2 (5 bases). This CDR3 region has 15 residues. CDR1 SNHLY and CDR2 FYNNEI come from the germline V gene. The V end was cut by 5 bases, the J end by 2 bases, with 16 bases between.

With regard to this clone: A read error may produce the germline difference seen at one junction end. J is TRBJ2-7 and V is TRBV20-1; 13 bases match TRBD2. The CDR3 has 11 residues. From germline, CDR1 is DFQATT and CDR2 SNEGSKA (reference sequence). CDR3 in DNA: TGCAGTGCTCCGGGACTAGCGGGACTAAACTTC. It is translated as CSAPGLAGLNF.

The J gene is TRBJ2-7, the V gene TRBV11-2; 9 bases are shared with TRBD1. The V gene end was trimmed by 0 bases and the J gene end by 5 bases; junction bases not matched to a gene: 5. The germline V gene has CDR1 SGHAT and CDR2 FQNNGV. The CDR3 is made up of 15 amino acids. CDR3 nucleotides: TGTGCCAGCAGCTTAGATAGGGACAGGGTAGACGAGCAGTACTTC. Residues: CASSLDRDRVDEQYF. The full variable domain, completed using reference TRBV11-2 and TRBJ2-7, is EAGVAQSPRYKIIEKRQSVAFWCNPISGHATLYWYQQILGQGPKLLIQFQNNGVVDDSQLPKDRFSAERLKGVDSTLKIQPAKLEDSAVYLCASSLDRDRVDEQYFGPGTRLTVT.

The chain uses TRBV30 and TRBJ2-7; the D gene is possibly TRBD1 (6 bases). The germline V gene has CDR1 GTSNPN and CDR2 SVGIG (reference sequence). Trimming took 3 bases from V and 2 from J, leaving 14 bases between them. The CDR3 is 14 residues long. The CDR3: CAWRNGGDPYEQYF. In DNA form, the CDR3 reads TGTGCCTGGAGAAATGGGGGCGACCCCTACGAGCAGTACTTC.

The chain carries TRBV2 and TRBJ2-1; no clear D gene. Looked up from germline, CDR1 is SNHLY and CDR2 is FYNNEI. The germline V and J ends were trimmed by 3 bases and 0 bases, with 15 bases remaining between them. This CDR3 comprises 17 residues. CDR3 sequence reads: CASSESKLLSSYNEQFF. The CDR3 DNA reads as TGTGCCAGCAGTGAGTCGAAGCTCTTGAGCTCCTACAATGAGCAGTTCTTC.

CDR3 DNA sequence: TGTGCCAGCAGCTTTCTCACTTCAGATACGCAGTATTTT. Translating it yields CASSFLTSDTQYF. The chain employs TRBV7-9 and TRBJ2-3, with no clear D. The CDR3 runs 13 residues. V was trimmed by 3 bases and J by 4 bases, leaving 8 bases between them. Germline-derived CDR1 and CDR2 are SEHNR and FQNEAQ (reference sequence).

This clone appeared a few times. An end of the junction differs from the germline gene, which may be a read error. This chain's CDR3 is CASSIGAGGSNEQYF. The CDR3 coding sequence is TGTGCCAGTAGTATCGGGGCAGGGGGCTCCAACGAGCAGTACTTC. The rearrangement links TRBV19 to TRBJ2-7, with TRBD1 matching over 8 bases. The CDR3 has 15 amino acids. CDR1 LNHDA and CDR2 SQIVND come from the germline V gene (reference sequence).

The chain employs TRBV14 and TRBJ2-5; TRBD2 aligns across 9 bases. The length of the CDR3 is 15 residues. Germline V gene lookup returns CDR1 SGHDN and CDR2 FVKESK. After removal of 3 bases from V and 5 bases from J, the junction contained 7 bases not matched to a gene. CDR3 nucleotide sequence: TGTGCCAGCAGCCACGGGACTAGCAAAATGGAGACCCAGTACTTC. Its protein product is CASSHGTSKMETQYF.

V usage is TRBV2 and J usage is TRBJ2-1, with D possibly matching TRBD1 (5 bases). The CDR3 runs 16 residues. Germline V gene sequence: CDR1 SNHLY, CDR2 FYNNEI. The V gene lost 4 bases and the J gene lost 8 bases, with 21 bases spanning the gap. The CDR3 DNA is TGTGCCAGCAGTGTAGGACGGGCCACCCAGGGTTATGAGCAGTTCTTC. Protein sequence: CASSVGRATQGYEQFF.

This CDR3 reads CASSQAIQGEAYGYTF. The CDR3 nucleotides read TGTGCCAGCAGCCAGGCTATACAGGGGGAAGCCTATGGCTACACCTTC. The chain joins TRBV14 to TRBJ1-2, with TRBD1 identical over 8 bases. Germline values: CDR1 SGHDN, CDR2 FVKESK. The CDR3 loop spans 16 amino acids. The J segment lost 4 bases and the V segment lost 3 bases, leaving 10 bases of the junction unmatched.

This clone was recorded a few times. This chain connects TRBV7-2 to TRBJ2-7, with D possibly being TRBD2 (5 bases). Germline values: CDR1 SGHTA, CDR2 FQGNSA. The V and J ends lost 4 bases and 4 bases respectively, with 11 bases between them. This CDR3 is built from 13 residues. In DNA, the CDR3 is TGTGCCAGCAGCTCGACTAACCGATACGAGCAGTACTTC. Protein product: CASSSTNRYEQYF.

CDR3 DNA: TGTGCCAGCAGCGTAGGCGGGGGGGAAGAGACCCAGTACTTC. Translating gives CASSVGGGEETQYF. The V gene is TRBV9, the J gene TRBJ2-5; 9 nucleotides agree with TRBD2. After removal of 0 bases from V and 3 bases from J, the junction contained 0 bases not matched to a gene. The CDR3 runs to 14 residues. From germline, CDR1 is SGDLS and CDR2 YYNGEE.

On this clone: In the same sample, other DNA sequences code for this CDR3. The gene calls are TRBV2 and TRBJ1-1; a possible D gene is TRBD1 (6 bases). The CDR3 length is 14 residues. Germline V gives CDR1 SNHLY, CDR2 FYNNEI. Trimming took 2 bases from V and 3 from J, leaving 10 bases between them. The CDR3 is CASSERGGDTEAFF. The CDR3 DNA sequence: TGTGCCAGCAGTGAAAGGGGGGGTGACACTGAAGCTTTCTTT.

Within the sample, this clone is medium-sized (0.01 to 0.1%). This sequence joins TRBV7-9 and TRBJ2-7, with 10 bases matching TRBD1. The CDR3 has 15 residues. J lost 4 bases, V lost 3 bases, and 6 bases had no gene match. The V gene's germline CDR1 is SEHNR and CDR2 FQNEAQ (reference sequence). CDR3: CASSFRTGGGYEQYF. The CDR3 DNA sequence: TGTGCCAGCAGCTTTCGGACAGGGGGAGGGTACGAGCAGTACTTC.

The chain combines TRBV6-1 with TRBJ2-7; 7 nucleotides match TRBD2. V dropped 8 bases and J dropped 0; count of bases not matched to a gene: 7. Germline loops: CDR1 MNHNS, CDR2 SASEGT. The CDR3 totals 14 residues. The CDR3 is CASLSGSLSYEQYF. Written as DNA, the CDR3 is TGTGCCAGCCTTAGCGGGTCTCTCTCCTACGAGCAGTACTTC.

V is TRBV5-1 and J is TRBJ1-4; maybe TRBD1 (5 bases). CDR3 length: 16 amino acids. V was trimmed by 0 bases and J by 3 bases, leaving 12 bases between them. The V gene's germline CDR1 is SGHRS and CDR2 YFSETQ. The CDR3 protein is CASSLDGGGANEKLFF. Written as DNA, the CDR3 is TGCGCCAGCAGCTTGGATGGTGGAGGGGCTAATGAAAAACTGTTTTTT.

The chain joins TRBV7-2 to TRBJ1-1; no clear D. This CDR3 has 15 residues. The germline V gene has CDR1 SGHTA and CDR2 FQGNSA. The V and J ends lost 1 base and 7 bases respectively, with 16 bases between them. CDR3 amino acids: CASSLDRGRTFEAFF. The CDR3 coding sequence is TGTGCCAGCAGCTTAGATCGCGGCAGAACCTTTGAAGCTTTCTTT.

The V call is TRBV30, the J call TRBJ2-3; 12 nucleotides align to TRBD2. The junction had 11 bases not matched to a gene; V was cut back by 6 bases and J by 4 bases. Germline V gene lookup returns CDR1 GTSNPN and CDR2 SVGIG (reference sequence). The CDR3 runs 16 residues. CDR3 nucleotide sequence: TGTGCCTGCGCTAGCGGGGGGGCCGTAGTCTCAGATACGCAGTATTTT. Translated: CACASGGAVVSDTQYF.

This chain links TRBV5-4 with TRBJ2-6, with D possibly matching TRBD1 (5 bases). The CDR3 loop spans 16 amino acids. Germline values: CDR1 SGHNT, CDR2 YYREEE (reference sequence). V was pared by 2 bases and J by 0 bases, with 9 bases between. CDR3 protein: CASSFDSSSGANVLTF. DNA for the CDR3: TGTGCCAGCAGCTTCGACAGCAGCTCTGGGGCCAACGTCCTGACTTTC.